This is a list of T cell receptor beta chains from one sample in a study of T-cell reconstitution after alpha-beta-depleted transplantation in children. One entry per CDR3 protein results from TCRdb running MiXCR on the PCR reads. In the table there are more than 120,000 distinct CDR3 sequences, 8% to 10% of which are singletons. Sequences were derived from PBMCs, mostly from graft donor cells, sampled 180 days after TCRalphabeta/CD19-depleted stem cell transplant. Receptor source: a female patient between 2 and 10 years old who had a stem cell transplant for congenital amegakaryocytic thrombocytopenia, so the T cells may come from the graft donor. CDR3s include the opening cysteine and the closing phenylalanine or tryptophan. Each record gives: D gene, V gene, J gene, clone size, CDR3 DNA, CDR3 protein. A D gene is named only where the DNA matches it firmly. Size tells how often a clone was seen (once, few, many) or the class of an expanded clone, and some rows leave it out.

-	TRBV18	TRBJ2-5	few	TGTGCCAGCTCACCATCGGGGCAAGAGACCCAGTACTTC	CASSPSGQETQYF
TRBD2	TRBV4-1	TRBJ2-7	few	TGCGCCAGCAGCCCTCGGGGGGGCTCCTACGAGCAGTACTTC	CASSPRGGSYEQYF
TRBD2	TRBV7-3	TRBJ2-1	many	TGTGCCAGCAGCTTAAGACTAGCGGACTACAATGAGCAGTTCTTC	CASSLRLADYNEQFF
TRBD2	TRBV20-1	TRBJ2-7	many	TGCAGTGCTAGAGGCCTAGCGGGAGTCGAGCAGTACTTC	CSARGLAGVEQYF
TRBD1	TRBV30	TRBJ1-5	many	TGTGCCTGGAGTCCCAGGGGGATATCGTCCTTCAGCAATCAGCCCCAGCATTTT	CAWSPRGISSFSNQPQHF
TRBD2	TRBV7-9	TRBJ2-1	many	TGTGCCAGCAGCCCCGGACTAGCGGGAGATAGTGAGCAGTTCTTC	CASSPGLAGDSEQFF
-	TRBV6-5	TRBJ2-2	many	TGTGCCAGCAGTTACTCGGCCCACAGTGGTTCTCGGGACCCCGGGGAGCTGTTTTTT	CASSYSAHSGSRDPGELFF
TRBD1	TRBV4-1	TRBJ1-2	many	TGCGCCAGCAGCCAAAAAGGGACAGGATCCTTTAACTATGGCTACACCTTC	CASSQKGTGSFNYGYTF
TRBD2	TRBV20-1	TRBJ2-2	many	TGCAGTGCTAGCCGGACTAGCGACACCGGGGAGCTGTTTTTT	CSASRTSDTGELFF
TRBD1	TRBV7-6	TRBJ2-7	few	TGTGCCAGCAGCTTTGACGGGACAGGGGCCTACGAGCAGTACTTC	CASSFDGTGAYEQYF
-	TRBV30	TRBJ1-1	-	TGTGCCTGGAGTGTACGGTTAAACACTGAAGCTTTCTTT	CAWSVRLNTEAFF
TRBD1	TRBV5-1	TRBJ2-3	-	TGCGCCAGCAGCTTGCCTAGACAGGGGGCAGATACGCAGTATTTT	CASSLPRQGADTQYF
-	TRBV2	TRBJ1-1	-	TGTGCCAGCAGTTCCCGTCAGGGGAACACTGAAGCTTTCTTT	CASSSRQGNTEAFF
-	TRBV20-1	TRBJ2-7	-	TGCAGTGCTTCCGACCCGCGCTTCTACGAGCAGTACTTC	CSASDPRFYEQYF
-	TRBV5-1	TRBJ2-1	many	TGCGCCAGCAGCTTGTGGTTCAATGAGCAGTTCTTC	CASSLWFNEQFF
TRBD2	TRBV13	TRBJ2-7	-	TGTGCCAGCAGCCCTTGGACTAGCGGCTACTACGAGCAGTACTTC	CASSPWTSGYYEQYF
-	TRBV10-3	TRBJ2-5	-	TGTGCCATCAGTGATCTGGGGGGGCGCCAAGAGACCCAGTACTTC	CAISDLGGRQETQYF
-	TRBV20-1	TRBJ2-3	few	TGCAGTGCTAGAGGAAAACGGCAGGGTTTCGGAGATACGCAGTATTTT	CSARGKRQGFGDTQYF
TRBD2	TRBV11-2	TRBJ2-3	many	TGTGCCAGCAGCTTAAAAGTCTTCCCAAAAGGGACTAGGTACACAGATACGCAGTATTTT	CASSLKVFPKGTRYTDTQYF
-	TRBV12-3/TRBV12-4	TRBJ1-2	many	TGTGCCAGCAGTCCCAGGGGCTATGGCTACACCTTC	CASSPRGYGYTF
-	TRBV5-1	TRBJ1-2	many	TGCGCCAGCAGCTCCTGGGACCGGGTAGGCTACACCTTC	CASSSWDRVGYTF